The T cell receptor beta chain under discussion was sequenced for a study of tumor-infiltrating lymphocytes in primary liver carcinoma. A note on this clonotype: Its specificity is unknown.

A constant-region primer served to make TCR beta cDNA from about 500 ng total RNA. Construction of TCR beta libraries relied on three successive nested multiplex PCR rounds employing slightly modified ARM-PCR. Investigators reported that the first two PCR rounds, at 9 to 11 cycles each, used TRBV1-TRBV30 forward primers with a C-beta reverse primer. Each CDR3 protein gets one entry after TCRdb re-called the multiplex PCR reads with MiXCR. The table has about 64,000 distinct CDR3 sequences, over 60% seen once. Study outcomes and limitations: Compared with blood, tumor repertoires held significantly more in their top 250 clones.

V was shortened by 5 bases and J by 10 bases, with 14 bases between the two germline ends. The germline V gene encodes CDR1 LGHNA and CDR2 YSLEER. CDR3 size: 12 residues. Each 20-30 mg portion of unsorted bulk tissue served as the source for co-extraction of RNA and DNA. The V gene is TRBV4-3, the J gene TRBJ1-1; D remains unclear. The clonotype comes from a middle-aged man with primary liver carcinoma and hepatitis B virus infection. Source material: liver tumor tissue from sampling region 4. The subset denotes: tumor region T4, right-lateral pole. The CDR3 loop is CASSKERSGAFF. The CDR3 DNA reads TGCGCCAGCAGCAAGGAACGGTCTGGAGCTTTCTTT.